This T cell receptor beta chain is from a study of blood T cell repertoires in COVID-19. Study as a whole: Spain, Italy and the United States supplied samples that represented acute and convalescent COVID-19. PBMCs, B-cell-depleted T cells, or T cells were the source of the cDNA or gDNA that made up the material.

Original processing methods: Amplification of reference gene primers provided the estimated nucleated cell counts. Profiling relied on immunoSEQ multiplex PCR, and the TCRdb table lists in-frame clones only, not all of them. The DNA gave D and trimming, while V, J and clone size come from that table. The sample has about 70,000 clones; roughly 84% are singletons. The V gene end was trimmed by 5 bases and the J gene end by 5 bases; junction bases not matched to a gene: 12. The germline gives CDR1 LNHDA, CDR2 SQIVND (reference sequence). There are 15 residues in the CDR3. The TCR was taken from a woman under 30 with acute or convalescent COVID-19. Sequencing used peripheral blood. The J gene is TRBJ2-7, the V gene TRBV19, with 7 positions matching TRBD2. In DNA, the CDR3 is TGTGCCAGTAGTCCCCGTGCGGGAGTCCCCAACGAGCAGTACTTC. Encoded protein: CASSPRAGVPNEQYF.